Sequencing of this TCR beta chain was carried out in a study of CXCR3-negative and CXCR3-positive naive CD8 T cells. This CDR3 has 15 amino acids. The germline CDR1 and CDR2 sequences are MRHNA and SNTAGT. In preparing the TRB cDNA libraries, 5' RACE with UMI labels was used. For each CDR3 protein, TCRdb gives one entry from its re-call of the 5' RACE reads, without DNA. The listing contains 45,000 to 65,000 distinct CDR3 sequences. The CD45RO-CCR7+CD27+CD95- phenotype denoted naive CD8+ T cells. The sequencing sample was made of naive CXCR3- CD8+ T cells from blood. Subset described: CD45RO-CCR7+CD27+CD95- naive CD8+ T cells lacking CXCR3 (TNR3-). The chain has TRBV6-4 and TRBJ2-1. The receptor was derived from a human donor in good health. Some clones in this sample may be carry-over from other donors' samples. This chain's CDR3 is CASSDDSSSYNEQFF.